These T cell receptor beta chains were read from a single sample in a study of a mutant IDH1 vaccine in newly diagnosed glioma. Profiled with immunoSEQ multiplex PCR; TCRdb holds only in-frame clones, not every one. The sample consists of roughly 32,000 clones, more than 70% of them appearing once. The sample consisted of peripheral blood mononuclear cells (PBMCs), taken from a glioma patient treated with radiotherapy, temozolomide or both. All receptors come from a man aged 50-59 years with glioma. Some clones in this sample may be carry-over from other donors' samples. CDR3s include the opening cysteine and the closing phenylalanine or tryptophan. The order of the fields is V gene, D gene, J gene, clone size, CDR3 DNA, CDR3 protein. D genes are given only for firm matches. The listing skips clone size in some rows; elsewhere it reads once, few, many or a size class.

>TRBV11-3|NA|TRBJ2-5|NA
TGTGCCAGCAGTCGCAGTTGGGGGGAAGAGACCCAGTACTTC
CASSRSWGEETQYF
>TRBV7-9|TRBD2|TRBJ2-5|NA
TGTGCCAGCAGCTTAGCTCTAGCGGGGGAGACCCAGTACTTC
CASSLALAGETQYF
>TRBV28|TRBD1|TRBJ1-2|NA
TGTGCCAGCAGTTTATTGAACAGGGGAGAGGATGGCTACACCTTC
CASSLLNRGEDGYTF
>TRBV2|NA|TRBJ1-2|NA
TGTGCCAGCAGTCGTCGGGAACCCCCCTACGGCTACACCTTC
CASSRREPPYGYTF
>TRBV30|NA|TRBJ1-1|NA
TGTGCCTGGAGTGGACAAACTGAAGCTTTCTTT
CAWSGQTEAFF
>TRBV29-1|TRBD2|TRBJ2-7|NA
TGCAGCGACAAAACGTATGACCAACAGCGGGAGAGTGGCTCCTACGAGCAGTACTTC
CSDKTYDQQRESGSYEQYF
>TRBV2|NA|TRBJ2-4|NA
TGTGCCAGCAGTGAATACCGGTCAAACATTCAGTACTTC
CASSEYRSNIQYF
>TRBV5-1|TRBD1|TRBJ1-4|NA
TGCGCCAGCAGCCCAGACAGGGCCGATGAAAAACTGTTTTTT
CASSPDRADEKLFF
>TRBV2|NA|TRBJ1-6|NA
TGTGCCAGCAGTGAGGCGGAGACCTCACCCCTCCACTTT
CASSEAETSPLHF
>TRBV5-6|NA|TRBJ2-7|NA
TGTGCCAGCAGCTTCCGGGGGAGGAGCTCCTACGAGCAGTACTTC
CASSFRGRSSYEQYF
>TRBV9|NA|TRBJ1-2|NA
TGTGCCAGCAGATCACGGGGCTTCAACTATGGCTACACCTTC
CASRSRGFNYGYTF
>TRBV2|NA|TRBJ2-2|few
TGTGCCAGCAGTGTTTGGACATCTTTAGCCGGGGAGCTGTTTTTT
CASSVWTSLAGELFF
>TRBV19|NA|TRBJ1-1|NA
TGTGCCAGTGAGGAGGATGATAGCACTGAAGCTTTCTTT
CASEEDDSTEAFF
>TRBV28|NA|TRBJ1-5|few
TGTGCCAGCCTGCAGGGTTTAGAGCCCCAGCATTTT
CASLQGLEPQHF
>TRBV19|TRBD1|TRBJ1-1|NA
TGTGCCAGTAGTTTCACAGGGGCCGGAGCTTTCTTT
CASSFTGAGAFF
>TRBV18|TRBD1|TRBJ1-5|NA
TGTGCCAGCTCATCCGGGACAGCTATTAATCAGCCCCAGCATTTT
CASSSGTAINQPQHF
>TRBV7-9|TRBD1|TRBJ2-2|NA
TGTGCCAGCAGCGATGAGGACAGGGGGGCCGGGGAGCTGTTTTTT
CASSDEDRGAGELFF
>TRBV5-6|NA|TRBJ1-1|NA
TGTGCCAGCAGCCCTGACACGGACCGTGAAGCTTTCTTT
CASSPDTDREAFF
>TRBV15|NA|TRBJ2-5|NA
TGTGCCACCAGCGGTCCGGGTAACCAAGAGACCCAGTACTTC
CATSGPGNQETQYF
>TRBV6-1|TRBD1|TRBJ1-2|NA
TGTGCCAGCAGCCTATCGGGGACAGGCCACGGCTGCACCTTC
CASSLSGTGHGCTF
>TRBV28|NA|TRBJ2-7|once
TGTGCCAGCGTGGACGCCTTACTCTCCTACGAGCAGTACTTC
CASVDALLSYEQYF
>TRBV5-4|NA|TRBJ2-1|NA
TGTGCCAGCAGCATGGTGGGGGCTCTGAGAAATGAGCAGTTCTTC
CASSMVGALRNEQFF
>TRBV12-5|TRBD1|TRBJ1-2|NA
TGTGCTAGTGGTTTTATTTCGGGGACAGCTTCCTTC
CASGFISGTASF
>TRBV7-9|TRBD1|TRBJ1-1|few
TGTGCCAGCAGCATGCCGGGACAGGGGGCTACTGAAGCTTTCTTT
CASSMPGQGATEAFF
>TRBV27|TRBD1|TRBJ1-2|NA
TGTGCCAGCAGTTTAAGGGACAGTAGTGGCTACACCTTC
CASSLRDSSGYTF
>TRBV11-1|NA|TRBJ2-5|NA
TGTGCCAGCAGCAGGGGCTACCAAGAGACCCAGTACTTC
CASSRGYQETQYF
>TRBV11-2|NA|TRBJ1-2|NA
TGTGCCAGCAGCTTAGTAAGGGCTGGCTACACCTTC
CASSLVRAGYTF
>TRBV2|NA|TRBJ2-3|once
TGTGCCCCAGGGGAAACGGCCTCCGGAGATACGCAGTATTTT
CAPGETASGDTQYF
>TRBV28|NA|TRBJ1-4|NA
TGTGCCAGCAGTGCCTCGCCGGGGCGAGGGGAAAAACTGTTTTTT
CASSASPGRGEKLFF
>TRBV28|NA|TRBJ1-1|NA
TGTGCCAGCAGTCCTGAGGCGGACACTGAAGCTTTCTTT
CASSPEADTEAFF
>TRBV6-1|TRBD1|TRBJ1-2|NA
TGTGCCAGCAGGGATCTAGAGGGGGCGAACTATGGCTACACCTTC
CASRDLEGANYGYTF
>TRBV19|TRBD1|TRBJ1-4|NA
TGTGCCAGTGCAAGACAGGGGATAACTAATGAAAAACTGTTTTTT
CASARQGITNEKLFF
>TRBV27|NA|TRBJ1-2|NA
TGTGCCAGCAGTTCACAGGATCTCTCATATGGCTACACCTTC
CASSSQDLSYGYTF
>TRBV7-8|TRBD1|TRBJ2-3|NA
TGTGCCAGCAGCCGCAGAGAGGGACAGAGCACAGATACGCAGTATTTT
CASSRREGQSTDTQYF
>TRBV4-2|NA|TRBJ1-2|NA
TGTGCCAGCAGCCAAAAGCAGGGGAGAATAAGAGCTAACTATGGCTACACCTTC
CASSQKQGRIRANYGYTF
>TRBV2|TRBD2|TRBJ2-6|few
TGTGCCAGCACCTGGGACGGGAGGGCTGGGGCCAACGTCCTGACTTTC
CASTWDGRAGANVLTF
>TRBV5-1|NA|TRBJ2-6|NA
TGCGCCAGCAGCGGAGCGGCAGGGGCCAACGTCCTGACTTTC
CASSGAAGANVLTF
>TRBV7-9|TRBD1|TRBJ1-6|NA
TGTGCCAGCCGGGGACAGGGGACGACCTATAATTCACCCCTCCACTTT
CASRGQGTTYNSPLHF